Listed here are 10 T cell receptor beta chains from one sample, sequenced in a study of T cell responses to AZD1222 COVID-19 vaccine. This table comes from immunoSEQ multiplex PCR, and its TCRdb copy is limited to in-frame clones, with some not included. The sample has about 140,000 clones; approximately 87% are singletons. Specimen: peripheral blood, collected 28 days after the second AZD1222 dose. These receptors all come from an adult who received the AZD1222 COVID-19 vaccine.

The chain links TRBV10-3 to TRBJ1-5; 7 nucleotides match TRBD1. Looked up from germline, CDR1 is ENHRY and CDR2 is SYGVKD. Trimming cost V 10 bases and J 4 bases; bases outside gene matches: 4. The CDR3 is 12 residues long. Here the CDR3 reads CATWDRNQPQHF. CDR3 bases: TGTGCCACCTGGGACAGAAATCAGCCCCAGCATTTT.

This clone appeared a single time. The chain uses TRBV30 and TRBJ1-2; D possibly corresponds to TRBD1 (5 bases). The CDR3 is 12 amino acids. Trimming pared 4 bases from V and 7 bases from J, leaving 13 bases between. Germline CDR1 GTSNPN, CDR2 SVGIG (reference sequence). The CDR3, as DNA: TGTGCCTGGACTAAGGGGCAAGGTGGCTACACCTTC. Protein product: CAWTKGQGGYTF.

V is TRBV19 and J is TRBJ1-2, with D perhaps TRBD1 (6 bases). V was clipped by 5 bases and J by 8 bases, with 21 bases between them. This CDR3 has 15 amino acids. CDR1 is LNHDA, CDR2 SQIVND, per germline (reference sequence). CDR3 nucleotides: TGTGCCAGTAGTCACTCTGGGGGCGCGGGGAAGGGCTACACCTTC. It codes for CASSHSGGAGKGYTF.

The rearrangement joins TRBV7-6 to TRBJ1-4; D may be TRBD1 (5 bases). CDR3 size: 13 residues. V was trimmed by 2 bases and J by 5 bases, leaving 6 bases between them. Germline CDR1 is SGHVS and CDR2 is FNYEAQ. Written as DNA, the CDR3 is TGTGCCAGCAGCTTACGGGGGAATGAAAAACTGTTTTTT. Its protein product is CASSLRGNEKLFF.

V and J are TRBV5-8 and TRBJ1-5; TRBD1 might be the D (5 bases). V lost 0 bases to trimming and J lost 2 bases, with 12 bases between them. CDR3 length: 16 amino acids. The germline gives CDR1 SGHTS, CDR2 YDEGEE. The DNA of the CDR3 is TGTGCCAGCAGCTTGGCATACGGGGACGGCAATCAGCCCCAGCATTTT. It yields the protein CASSLAYGDGNQPQHF.

The chain joins TRBV6-2 or TRBV6-3 to TRBJ1-2; 8 bases are a match to TRBD1. Germline V gives CDR1 MNHEY, CDR2 SVGEGT. CDR3 size: 16 residues. With V trimmed by 0 bases and J by 4 bases, 7 bases remained unmatched. CDR3 in DNA: TGTGCCAGCAGTTACTCGAGGTCAGGGGGCAGCTATGGCTACACCTTC. This translates into CASSYSRSGGSYGYTF.

In DNA, the CDR3 is TGCGCCAGCAGCCAGGGACGGAATAGCAATCAGCCCCAGCATTTT. The encoded protein is CASSQGRNSNQPQHF. The chain has TRBV10-2 and TRBJ1-5; tentatively, D is TRBD1 (5 bases). The germline V gene has CDR1 WSHSY and CDR2 SAAADI. The CDR3 has 15 residues. Trimming shortened V by 6 bases and J by 0 bases, and 12 bases separated the two germline ends.

V usage is TRBV9 and J usage is TRBJ2-2; the match to TRBD1 covers 8 bases. V lost 5 bases to trimming and J lost 1 base; unmatched junction nucleotides: 1. The CDR3 consists of 14 residues. Germline V gene sequence: CDR1 SGDLS, CDR2 YYNGEE. The CDR3 DNA is TGTGCCAGCAGAGACAGGGGGAACACCGGGGAGCTGTTTTTT. The encoded protein is CASRDRGNTGELFF.

The rearrangement links TRBV5-6 to TRBJ2-1; TRBD2 might be the D (5 bases). Deletions cut 5 bases from V and 4 bases from J, with 10 bases between. Germline CDR1 is SGHDT and CDR2 is YYEEEE. The CDR3 length is 13 residues. In DNA form, the CDR3 reads TGTGCCAGCAGGAGAGCGGTTTACAATGAGCAGTTCTTC. Translation gives CASRRAVYNEQFF.

The sample holds one count of this clone. V usage is TRBV7-2 and J usage is TRBJ2-7; the match to TRBD1 covers 11 bases. Germline lookup yields CDR1 SGHTA and CDR2 FQGNSA. This CDR3 is 15 amino acids long. J lost 5 bases, V lost 3 bases, and 6 bases had no gene match. As DNA, the CDR3 is TGTGCCAGCAGCTTCGGACAGGGGGCCATCGACGAGCAGTACTTC. The encoded protein is CASSFGQGAIDEQYF. Drawing the rest from reference TRBV7-2 and TRBJ2-7, the complete variable domain is GAGVSQSPSNKVTEKGKDVELRCDPISGHTALYWYRQSLGQGLEFLIYFQGNSAPDKSGLPSDRFSAERTGGSVSTLTIQRTQQEDSAVYLCASSFGQGAIDEQYFGPGTRLTVT.